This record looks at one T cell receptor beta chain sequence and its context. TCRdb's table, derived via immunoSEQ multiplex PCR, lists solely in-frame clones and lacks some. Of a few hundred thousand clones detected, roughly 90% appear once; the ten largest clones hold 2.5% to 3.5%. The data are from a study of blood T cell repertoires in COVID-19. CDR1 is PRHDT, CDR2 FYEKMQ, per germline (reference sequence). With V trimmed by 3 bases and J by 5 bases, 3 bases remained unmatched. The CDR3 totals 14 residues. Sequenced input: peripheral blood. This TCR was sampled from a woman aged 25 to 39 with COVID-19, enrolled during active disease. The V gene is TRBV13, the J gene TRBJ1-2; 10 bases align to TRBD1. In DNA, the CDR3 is TGTGCCAGCAGCTTGGGACAGGGGATTTATGGCTACACCTTC. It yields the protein CASSLGQGIYGYTF.